This TCR beta chain originates from a study of blood T cell repertoires in COVID-19. For the study at large: Acute-phase and convalescent COVID-19 samples originated in the United States, Italy and Spain. T cells, B-cell-depleted T cells, or PBMCs provided the cDNA or gDNA that served as material.

Per germline, CDR1 LGHDT and CDR2 YNNKEL (reference sequence). The CDR3 consists of 15 residues. Trimming cost V 1 base and J 5 bases, with 14 bases left between them. Study processing details: Reference gene primer amplification gave nucleated cell count estimates. Method: immunoSEQ multiplex PCR; TCRdb's copy keeps in-frame clones and lacks some. The DNA was the basis for D and trimming; V, J and clone size are from that table. The data hold under 200,000 clones, with roughly 84% observed a single time. The V call is TRBV3-1 (or the pseudogene TRBV3-2), the J call TRBJ1-2; D uncertain. This TCR was recovered from a woman older than 75 with acute or convalescent COVID-19. Sequencing was done on a sample of peripheral blood. The CDR3 DNA follows: TGTGCCAGCAGCCAAGCTGCCCTGGGAGGGTATGGCTACACCTTC. It codes for CASSQAALGGYGYTF.